The clone carrying this T cell receptor beta chain was detected a few times. The source of the sample is a study of human T cells and chemical hapten exposure. Each CDR3 protein is one row after TCRdb ran MiXCR on the RACE reads. This table holds 200,000 to 300,000 distinct CDR3 sequences, about 8.6% found once. The CDR3 is 15 residues long. V gave up 6 bases and J gave up 0 bases; unmatched junction bases: 4. Per the germline V gene, CDR1 is SNHLY and CDR2 is FYNNEI. Noted time point: pre-sensitization, week 0. As to treatment: therapeutic diphenylcyclopropenone sensitization with weekly scalp DPC. The source was whole blood, collected in connection with sensitization to the hapten diphenylcyclopropenone (DPC). The chain couples TRBV2 to TRBJ2-3, with 9 bases matching TRBD2. This clonotype was obtained from a woman aged 40 to 50 with alopecia areata. Some clones in this sample may be carry-over from other donors' samples. The CDR3 spells CASSRGLASTDTQYF. DNA for the CDR3: TGTGCCAGCAGCCGGGGACTAGCCAGCACAGATACGCAGTATTTT.